This T cell receptor (beta chain) was obtained from a study of CD8 T cells in ankylosing spondylitis. Concerning this clonotype itself: Antigen: not known.

CDR3 size: 15 residues. Germline CDR1 reads SGDLS; CDR2 reads YYNGEE. V shed 1 base, J shed 2 bases, and the junction held 4 bases outside the gene matches. Study-wide findings and caveats: Typical of ankylosing spondylitis blood, it appeared, was a TCR beta motif of roughly eight highly homologous variants. Relatively scarce in peripheral blood, disease-linked clones were CD8+. A subset of motif variants has previously been described in the synovial fluid and blood of reactive arthritis.

For TCR beta, libraries came from quantitative 5'-RACE with molecular barcodes. One entry per CDR3 protein, called by TCRdb with MiXCR from the 5' RACE reads. The repertoire includes 380,000 or so distinct CDR3 sequences, 20% of them detected once, and around 14% sits in the top ten. What was sequenced was blood, either unsorted or a sorted T cell fraction (not recorded which). The sequence was collected from a male donor with ankylosing spondylitis or in good health (not recorded which). This chain links TRBV9 with TRBJ2-3, with TRBD2 identical over 7 bases. CDR3: CASSVLGRNTDTQYF. Written as DNA, the CDR3 is TGTGCCAGCAGCGTACTCGGGAGGAACACAGATACGCAGTATTTT.